A selection of T cell receptor beta chains follows, all from one sample in a study of T cells after yellow fever vaccination. Each CDR3 protein gets one entry after TCRdb re-called the 5' RACE reads with MiXCR. The table shows roughly 330,000 distinct CDR3 sequences, with around 6.8% occurring only once. The sample in question was PBMCs, obtained around 45 days after the first yellow fever vaccination. Receptor source: a man in his late teens or twenties who received the YFV17D yellow fever vaccine. CDR3s include the opening cysteine and the closing phenylalanine or tryptophan. Fields, in order: V gene, J gene, CDR3 protein.

>TRBV4-1|TRBJ1-1
CASSPGGQGRVYLLNTEAFF
>TRBV20-1|TRBJ1-1
CCARDGDRVSTEAFF
>TRBV5-1|TRBJ2-3
CASGRTGGADTQYF
>TRBV12-3/TRBV12-4|TRBJ2-4
CASSLLAGGVNIQYF
>TRBV21-1|TRBJ2-3
CASAPRGEPAEYF
>TRBV5-6|TRBJ1-5
CASSLGSGMEPQHF
>TRBV19|TRBJ2-1
CASSGTVTSYNEQFF
>TRBV6-1|TRBJ2-7
CASFGTALSEQYF
>TRBV7-2|TRBJ1-1
CASSRGYTEAFF
>TRBV10-3|TRBJ2-7
CATAGGRFSEQYF
>TRBV4-3|TRBJ2-3
CASSQDGGSADTQYF
>TRBV7-2|TRBJ2-5
CASTTLSGRQETQYF
>TRBV19|TRBJ2-3
CASSIALLAADTQYF
>TRBV9|TRBJ2-1
CASSERTSGGYNEQFF
>TRBV20-1|TRBJ1-1
CSARGGASNTEAFF
>TRBV4-3|TRBJ2-5
CASSLHPGPQETQYF
>TRBV4-2|TRBJ2-5
CASSQEGRETQYF
>TRBV6-5|TRBJ1-2
CASSYLRGNYGYTF
>TRBV10-3|TRBJ1-2
CAITPTGSGYTF
>TRBV4-2|TRBJ2-1
CASSPLGLAGTNEQFF
>TRBV15|TRBJ1-5
CATSPEGNLHQPQHF
>TRBV27|TRBJ2-1
CASSPGGYNEQFF
>TRBV6-1|TRBJ2-2
CASSRDVGRGELFF
>TRBV5-1|TRBJ2-5
CASSFGNPQETQYF
>TRBV12-3/TRBV12-4|TRBJ1-4
CASRAAGQGWEKLFF
>TRBV10-3|TRBJ2-7
CAISESGSYEQYF
>TRBV5-5|TRBJ1-2
CASGRGLHCYTF
>TRBV20-1|TRBJ1-2
CSARALGTADPGTGKGHYGYTF
>TRBV11-1|TRBJ1-2
CASSLGGTPGYTF
>TRBV7-2|TRBJ2-2
CASSSPGRYTGELFF
>TRBV28|TRBJ2-5
CASSTSSRDQETQYF
>TRBV15|TRBJ2-1
CATSTWTDYNEQFF
>TRBV11-2|TRBJ2-5
CASSLEGLAGGKQETQYF
>TRBV5-4|TRBJ1-1
CASSRSMNTEAFF
>TRBV5-1|TRBJ2-6
CASSLTGTGANVLTF
>TRBV5-1|TRBJ2-5
CASSFLGSEETQYF
>TRBV12-3/TRBV12-4|TRBJ2-1
CASSFLSGGASYNEQFF